Listed below are T cell receptor beta chains from one sample, sequenced in a study of blood T cell repertoires in COVID-19. TCRdb keeps only in-frame clones here, not all; method: immunoSEQ multiplex PCR. This sample has about 200,000 clones, with 86% found just once. Source material: peripheral blood. These receptors originate from a woman in her forties or fifties with acute or convalescent COVID-19. The CDR3 runs from the conserved cysteine through the conserved F or W. A D gene is named only where the DNA matches it firmly. Some rows have no size entry. The others give once, few or many, or a class for an expanded clone.

>TRBV11-2|-|-|TRBJ2-1
CASSPGGGSDEQFF
TGTGCCAGCAGCCCAGGAGGTGGAAGCGATGAGCAGTTCTTC
>TRBV7-7|-|-|TRBJ2-2
CASASTASTGELFF
TGTGCCAGCGCGTCGACAGCAAGCACCGGGGAGCTGTTTTTT
>TRBV7-2|TRBD2|-|TRBJ2-7
CASSLAPSGRAGGYEQYF
TGTGCCAGCAGCTTAGCCCCTAGCGGGAGGGCCGGGGGCTACGAGCAGTACTTC
>TRBV7-9|TRBD2|-|TRBJ2-1
CASSLGLAENEQFF
TGTGCCAGCAGCCTGGGACTAGCGGAGAATGAGCAGTTCTTC
>TRBV4-1|TRBD1|-|TRBJ2-7
CSRDRDLREQYF
TGCTCCCGGGACAGGGACTTGAGGGAGCAGTACTTC
>TRBV5-1|-|-|TRBJ1-1
CASSYHLDAGHPEAFF
TGCGCCAGCAGCTACCACCTTGACGCGGGTCACCCGGAAGCTTTCTTT
>TRBV15|TRBD1|-|TRBJ1-1
CATSRWTGSGTEAFF
TGTGCCACCAGCAGGTGGACAGGATCGGGCACTGAAGCTTTCTTT
>TRBV19|TRBD2|-|TRBJ2-1
CASSRGLVRDEQFF
TGTGCCAGTAGTAGGGGACTAGTCAGGGATGAGCAGTTCTTC
>TRBV27|-|-|TRBJ1-2
CASSNGTFGYTF
TGTGCCAGCAGCAACGGGACATTCGGCTACACCTTC
>TRBV24-1|TRBD1|-|TRBJ1-1
CATAGQGSEAFF
TGTGCCACGGCGGGACAGGGGTCTGAAGCTTTCTTT
>TRBV19|-|-|TRBJ1-3
CASSIVQAGFSGNTIYF
TGTGCCAGTAGTATAGTGCAGGCAGGATTCTCTGGAAACACCATATATTTT
>TRBV6-1|-|-|TRBJ1-2
CASSETRDSNYGYTF
TGTGCCAGCAGTGAAACCAGGGATTCTAACTATGGCTACACCTTC
>TRBV5-1|TRBD1|-|TRBJ2-1
CASSSARTGVASYNEQFF
TGCGCCAGCAGCTCAGCTCGGACAGGGGTGGCCTCCTACAATGAGCAGTTCTTC
>TRBV3-1/TRBV3-2|TRBD2|-|TRBJ2-7
CASSRGEGYEQYF
TGTGCCAGCAGCCGGGGGGAGGGATACGAGCAGTACTTC
>TRBV6-5|-|once|TRBJ2-3
CASSYSLGSDTQYF
TGTGCCAGCAGTTACTCGCTCGGGAGCGATACGCAGTATTTT
>TRBV6-2/TRBV6-3|TRBD2|-|TRBJ2-5
CASSYSTSGVETQYF
TGTGCCAGCAGTTACTCGACTAGCGGGGTCGAGACCCAGTACTTC
>TRBV27|TRBD2|-|TRBJ2-3
CASSLGLLAGVTDTQYF
TGTGCCAGCAGTCTCGGCCTCTTAGCGGGAGTCACAGATACGCAGTATTTT
>TRBV7-2|TRBD1|-|TRBJ1-2
CASSLATGVNYGYTF
TGTGCCAGCAGCTTAGCGACAGGGGTTAACTATGGCTACACCTTC
>TRBV25-1|-|-|TRBJ2-7
CASSGPDIKREVFYEQYF
TGTGCCAGCAGTGGGCCGGATATAAAAAGGGAGGTATTCTACGAGCAGTACTTC
>TRBV5-1|TRBD2|-|TRBJ2-5
CASSLVPSGSGETQYF
TGCGCCAGCAGTCTGGTCCCCAGCGGGAGCGGGGAGACCCAGTACTTC
>TRBV12-5|TRBD2|-|TRBJ2-7
CASGSGLAGSYEQYF
TGTGCTAGTGGTTCAGGACTAGCGGGGTCCTACGAGCAGTACTTC
>TRBV6-1|-|-|TRBJ2-7
CASSEEGRSLYEQYF
TGTGCCAGCAGTGAAGAAGGCAGGTCTTTATACGAGCAGTACTTC
>TRBV24-1|-|-|TRBJ1-2
CATSDSTGVNGYTF
TGTGCCACCAGTGATTCGACAGGAGTGAATGGCTACACCTTC
>TRBV5-6|TRBD2|-|TRBJ2-2
CASSGESGVHTGELFF
TGTGCCAGCAGCGGCGAGAGCGGGGTTCACACCGGGGAGCTGTTTTTT
>TRBV3-1/TRBV3-2|TRBD2|-|TRBJ2-1
CASSPQERGVNEQFF
TGTGCCAGCAGCCCCCAGGAGCGGGGCGTGAATGAGCAGTTCTTC
>TRBV19|-|-|TRBJ1-5
CASSPRSGGYGNQPQHF
TGTGCCAGTTCACCTCGATCCGGGGGTTATGGAAATCAGCCCCAGCATTTT
>TRBV18|TRBD1|-|TRBJ1-2
CASSPTGDAGYTF
TGTGCCAGCTCACCTACAGGGGACGCCGGCTACACCTTC
>TRBV19|TRBD2|-|TRBJ2-7
CASSLLAGGSYEQYF
TGTGCCAGTAGTCTTCTCGCGGGGGGCTCCTACGAGCAGTACTTC
>TRBV5-1|-|once|TRBJ2-7
CASSLAVSGMGEQYF
TGCGCCAGCAGCTTGGCCGTGTCAGGGATGGGCGAGCAGTACTTC
>TRBV10-2|TRBD1|once|TRBJ2-1
CASSAGQGTFF
TGCGCCAGCAGTGCTGGACAGGGGACGTTCTTC
>TRBV19|-|few|TRBJ1-5
CASSITVNNQPQHF
TGTGCCAGTAGTATTACAGTTAACAATCAGCCCCAGCATTTT
>TRBV5-1|TRBD1|-|TRBJ2-7
CASSRTGDREQYF
TGCGCCAGCAGCCGGACAGGGGATCGCGAGCAGTACTTC
>TRBV4-3|-|-|TRBJ1-2
CASSQAGGYGYTF
TGCGCCAGCAGCCAAGCGGGGGGATATGGCTACACCTTC
>TRBV7-2|-|-|TRBJ2-3
CASNLQGADTDTQYF
TGTGCCAGCAACCTACAGGGCGCCGACACAGATACGCAGTATTTT
>TRBV7-9|TRBD1|-|TRBJ2-7
CASSNPGQGSYEQYF
TGTGCCAGCAGCAACCCGGGACAGGGCTCCTACGAGCAGTACTTC
>TRBV5-6|-|-|TRBJ2-1
CASSLDRADEQFF
TGTGCCAGCAGCTTGGACAGGGCCGATGAGCAGTTCTTC
>TRBV5-1|TRBD1|-|TRBJ2-7
CASSLEGQGAQIDEQYF
TGCGCCAGCAGCTTGGAGGGACAGGGGGCCCAAATTGACGAGCAGTACTTC
>TRBV12-3/TRBV12-4|-|-|TRBJ1-1
CAAGGGNTEAFF
TGTGCCGCCGGGGGGGGGAACACTGAAGCTTTCTTT
>TRBV4-3|-|-|TRBJ1-6
CASSQDRGNNSPLHF
TGCGCCAGCAGCCAAGATAGAGGAAATAATTCACCCCTCCACTTT
>TRBV7-8|TRBD1|-|TRBJ1-6
CASTGQGDNSPLHF
TGTGCCAGCACCGGACAGGGGGATAATTCACCCCTCCACTTT
>TRBV6-5|TRBD1|-|TRBJ1-2
CASSQTGVGGYTF
TGTGCCAGCAGCCAAACAGGGGTCGGTGGCTACACCTTC
>TRBV18|-|-|TRBJ2-1
CASSPMGLNEQFF
TGTGCCAGCTCACCAATGGGCCTCAATGAGCAGTTCTTC
>TRBV7-9|TRBD1|-|TRBJ1-2
CASSLAGQGGGYGYTF
TGTGCCAGCAGCTTAGCCGGACAGGGGGGAGGCTATGGCTACACCTTC
>TRBV3-1/TRBV3-2|TRBD1|-|TRBJ2-7
CASSRTGDEQYF
TGTGCCAGCTCCCGGACAGGGGACGAGCAGTACTTC
>TRBV7-2|TRBD2|once|TRBJ2-1
CASKKGTSNEQFF
TGTGCCAGTAAGAAGGGGACTAGCAATGAGCAGTTCTTC
>TRBV2|TRBD2|-|TRBJ2-1
CASRRRLAGGSSYNEQFF
TGTGCCAGCAGACGTCGACTAGCGGGAGGGAGCTCCTACAATGAGCAGTTCTTC
>TRBV6-5|TRBD2|once|TRBJ2-5
CASSYGTSSLETQYF
TGTGCCAGCAGTTACGGGACTAGTAGTCTTGAGACCCAGTACTTC
>TRBV19|-|once|TRBJ1-5
CASTGPTSYSNQPQHF
TGTGCCAGTACAGGGCCCACCTCATATAGCAATCAGCCCCAGCATTTT
>TRBV7-2|-|-|TRBJ2-5
CAREGKYRRDGGQETQYF
TGTGCTAGAGAGGGTAAGTACCGGCGGGACGGCGGCCAAGAGACCCAGTACTTC
>TRBV7-2|TRBD2|-|TRBJ2-7
CASSPRVGGGETEQYF
TGTGCCAGCAGCCCCCGGGTTGGCGGGGGGGAAACGGAGCAGTACTTC
>TRBV14|TRBD2|few|TRBJ2-5
CASSQLAGQETQYF
TGTGCCAGCAGCCAACTAGCGGGGCAAGAGACCCAGTACTTC